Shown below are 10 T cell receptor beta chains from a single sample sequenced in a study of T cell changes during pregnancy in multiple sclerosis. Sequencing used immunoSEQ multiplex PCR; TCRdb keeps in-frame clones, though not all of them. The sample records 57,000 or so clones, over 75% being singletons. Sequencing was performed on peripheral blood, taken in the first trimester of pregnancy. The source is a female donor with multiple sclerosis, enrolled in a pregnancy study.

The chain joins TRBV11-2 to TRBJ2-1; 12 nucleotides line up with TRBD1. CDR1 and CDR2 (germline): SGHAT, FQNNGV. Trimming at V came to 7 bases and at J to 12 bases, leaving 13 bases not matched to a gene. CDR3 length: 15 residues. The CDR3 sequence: CASTGAGQGAVRQFF. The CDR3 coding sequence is TGTGCCAGCACAGGTGCGGGACAGGGGGCGGTTCGGCAGTTCTTC.

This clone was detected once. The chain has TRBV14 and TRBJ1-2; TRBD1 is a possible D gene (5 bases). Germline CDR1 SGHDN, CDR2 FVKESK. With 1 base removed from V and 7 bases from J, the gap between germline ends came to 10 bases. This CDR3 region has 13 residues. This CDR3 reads CASSQGLTVGYTF. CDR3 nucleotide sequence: TGTGCCAGCAGCCAAGGCTTGACAGTTGGCTACACCTTC.

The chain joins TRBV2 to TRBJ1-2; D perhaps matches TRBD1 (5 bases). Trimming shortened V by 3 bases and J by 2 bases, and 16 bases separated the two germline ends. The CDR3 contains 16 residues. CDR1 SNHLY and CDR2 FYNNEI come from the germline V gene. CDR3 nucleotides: TGTGCCAGCAGTGACGCGGACAAAAGCCCCAACTATGGCTACACCTTC. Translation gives CASSDADKSPNYGYTF. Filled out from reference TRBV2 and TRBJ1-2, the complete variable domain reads EPEVTQTPSHQVTQMGQEVILRCVPISNHLYFYWYRQILGQKVEFLVSFYNNEISEKSEIFDDQFSVERPDGSNFTLKIRSTKLEDSAMYFCASSDADKSPNYGYTFGSGTRLTVV.

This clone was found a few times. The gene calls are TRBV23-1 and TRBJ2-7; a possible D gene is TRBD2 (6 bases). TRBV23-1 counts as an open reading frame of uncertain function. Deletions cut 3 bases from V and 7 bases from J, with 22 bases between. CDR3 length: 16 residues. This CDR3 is CASSQTRDSSIGEQYF. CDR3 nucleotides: TGCGCCAGCAGTCAGACGAGGGACTCCAGTATAGGTGAGCAGTACTTC.

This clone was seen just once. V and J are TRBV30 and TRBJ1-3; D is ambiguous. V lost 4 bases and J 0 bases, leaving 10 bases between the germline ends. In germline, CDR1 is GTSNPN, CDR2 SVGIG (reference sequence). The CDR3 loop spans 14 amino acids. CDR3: CAWMGSYSGNTIYF. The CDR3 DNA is TGTGCCTGGATGGGCAGCTACTCTGGAAACACCATATATTTT.

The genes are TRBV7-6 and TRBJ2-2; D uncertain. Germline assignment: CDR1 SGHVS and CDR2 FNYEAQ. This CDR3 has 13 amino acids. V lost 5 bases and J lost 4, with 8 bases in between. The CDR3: CASSPTSTGELFF. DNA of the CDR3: TGTGCCAGCAGCCCGACTTCCACCGGGGAGCTGTTTTTT.

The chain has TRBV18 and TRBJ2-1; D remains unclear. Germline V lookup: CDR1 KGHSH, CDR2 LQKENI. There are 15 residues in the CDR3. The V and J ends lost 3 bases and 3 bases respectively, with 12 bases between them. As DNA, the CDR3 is TGTGCCAGCTCACCGATGACTTTAAACTACAATGAGCAGTTCTTC. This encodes CASSPMTLNYNEQFF.

In DNA, the CDR3 is TGTGCCAGCAGCTTGTCCGGGACTAGCGGGAATTATGAGCAGTTCTTC. Translating gives CASSLSGTSGNYEQFF. The chain employs TRBV7-2 and TRBJ2-1; TRBD2 matches at 13 bases. CDR1 and CDR2 (germline): SGHTA, FQGNSA. J lost 8 bases, V lost 3 bases, and 7 bases had no gene match. CDR3 length: 16 amino acids.

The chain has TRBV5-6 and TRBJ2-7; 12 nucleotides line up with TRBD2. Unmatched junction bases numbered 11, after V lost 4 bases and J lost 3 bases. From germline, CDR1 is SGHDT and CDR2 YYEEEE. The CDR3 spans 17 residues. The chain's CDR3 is CASSTYRLAGEHYEQYF. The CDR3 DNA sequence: TGTGCCAGCAGCACCTACAGACTAGCGGGAGAGCACTACGAGCAGTACTTC.

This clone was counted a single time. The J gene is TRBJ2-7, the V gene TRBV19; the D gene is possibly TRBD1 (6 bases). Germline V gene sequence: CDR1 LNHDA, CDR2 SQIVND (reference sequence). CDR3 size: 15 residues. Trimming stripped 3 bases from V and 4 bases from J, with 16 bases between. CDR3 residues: CASSIAVAGAYEQYF. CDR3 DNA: TGTGCCAGTAGTATTGCGGTGGCAGGGGCGTACGAGCAGTACTTC.